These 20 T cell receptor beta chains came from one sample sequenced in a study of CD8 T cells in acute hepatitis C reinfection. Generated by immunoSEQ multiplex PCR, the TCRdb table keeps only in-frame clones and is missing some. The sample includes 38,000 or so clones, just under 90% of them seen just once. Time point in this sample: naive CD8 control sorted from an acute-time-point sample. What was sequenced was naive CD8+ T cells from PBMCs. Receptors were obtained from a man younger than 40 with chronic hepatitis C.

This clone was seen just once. In nucleotides, the CDR3 is TGTGCCAGCAGCTTCGGAAAGCGGGAAAGGAGAGATACGCAGTATTTT. Translation gives CASSFGKRERRDTQYF. This chain connects TRBV7-8 to TRBJ2-3; 7 nucleotides match TRBD2. Germline V gives CDR1 SGHVS, CDR2 FQNEAQ. The CDR3 is 16 residues long. V was pared by 3 bases and J by 5 bases, with 11 bases of the junction left unmatched.

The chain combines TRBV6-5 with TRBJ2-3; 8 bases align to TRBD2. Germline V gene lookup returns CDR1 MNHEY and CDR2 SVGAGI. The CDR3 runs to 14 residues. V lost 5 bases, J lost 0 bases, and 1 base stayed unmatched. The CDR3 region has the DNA TGTGCCAGCAGTCCTAGCGGGAGCACAGATACGCAGTATTTT. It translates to CASSPSGSTDTQYF.

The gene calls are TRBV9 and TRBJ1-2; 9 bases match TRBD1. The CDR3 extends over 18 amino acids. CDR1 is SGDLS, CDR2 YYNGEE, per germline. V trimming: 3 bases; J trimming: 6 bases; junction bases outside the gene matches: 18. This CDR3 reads CASSANPGQGTLMNGYTF. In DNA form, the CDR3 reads TGTGCCAGCAGCGCCAACCCGGGACAGGGCACGTTGATGAATGGCTACACCTTC.

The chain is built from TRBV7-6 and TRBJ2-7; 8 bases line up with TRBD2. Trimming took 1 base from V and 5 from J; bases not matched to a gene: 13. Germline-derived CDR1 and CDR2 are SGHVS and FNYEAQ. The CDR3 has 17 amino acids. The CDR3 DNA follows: TGTGCCAGCAGCTTAGGCCTCAGCGGGGGCCTATCCCACGAGCAGTACTTC. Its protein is CASSLGLSGGLSHEQYF. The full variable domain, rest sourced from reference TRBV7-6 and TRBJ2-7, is GAGVSQSPRYKVTKRGQDVALRCDPISGHVSLYWYRQALGQGPEFLTYFNYEAQQDKSGLPNDRFSAERPEGSISTLTIQRTEQRDSAMYRCASSLGLSGGLSHEQYFGPGTRLTVT.

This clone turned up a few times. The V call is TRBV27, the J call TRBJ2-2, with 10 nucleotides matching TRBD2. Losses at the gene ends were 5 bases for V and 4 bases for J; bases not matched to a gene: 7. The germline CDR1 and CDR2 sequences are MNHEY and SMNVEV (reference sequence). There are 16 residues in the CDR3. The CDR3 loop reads CASSPRLAGFTGELFF. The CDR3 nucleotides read TGTGCCAGCAGTCCCCGACTAGCGGGCTTCACCGGGGAGCTGTTTTTT.

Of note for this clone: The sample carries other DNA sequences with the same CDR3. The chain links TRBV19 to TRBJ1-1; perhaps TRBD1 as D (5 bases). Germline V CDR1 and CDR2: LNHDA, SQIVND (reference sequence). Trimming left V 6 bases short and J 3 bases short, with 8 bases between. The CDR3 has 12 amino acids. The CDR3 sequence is CASSLGDTEAFF. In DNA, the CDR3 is TGTGCCAGTAGCCTGGGGGACACTGAAGCTTTCTTT.

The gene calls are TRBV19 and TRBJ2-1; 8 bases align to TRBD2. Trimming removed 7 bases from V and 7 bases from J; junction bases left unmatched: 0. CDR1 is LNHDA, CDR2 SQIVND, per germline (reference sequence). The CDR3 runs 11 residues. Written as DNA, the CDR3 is TGTGCCAGTACTAGCGGGAATGAGCAGTTCTTC. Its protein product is CASTSGNEQFF.

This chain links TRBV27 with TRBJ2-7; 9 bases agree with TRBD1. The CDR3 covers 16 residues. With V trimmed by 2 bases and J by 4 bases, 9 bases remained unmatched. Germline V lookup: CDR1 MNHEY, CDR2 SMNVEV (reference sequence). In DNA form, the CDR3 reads TGTGCCAGCAGTTTAGCCGGGACAGGGTCCCAGTACGAGCAGTACTTC. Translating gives CASSLAGTGSQYEQYF.

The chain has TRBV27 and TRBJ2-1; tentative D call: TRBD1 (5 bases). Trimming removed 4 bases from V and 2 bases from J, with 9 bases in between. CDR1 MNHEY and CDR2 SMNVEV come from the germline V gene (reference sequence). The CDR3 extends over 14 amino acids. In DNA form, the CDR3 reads TGTGCCAGCAGTTATGGGGCTACCTACAATGAGCAGTTCTTC. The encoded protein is CASSYGATYNEQFF.

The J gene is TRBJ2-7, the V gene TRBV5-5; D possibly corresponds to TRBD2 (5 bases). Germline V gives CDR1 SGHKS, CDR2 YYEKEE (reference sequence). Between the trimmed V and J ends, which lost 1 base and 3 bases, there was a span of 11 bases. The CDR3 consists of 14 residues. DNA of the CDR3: TGTGCCAGCAGCTTGAGGGCACTAGGCTACGAGCAGTACTTC. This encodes CASSLRALGYEQYF.

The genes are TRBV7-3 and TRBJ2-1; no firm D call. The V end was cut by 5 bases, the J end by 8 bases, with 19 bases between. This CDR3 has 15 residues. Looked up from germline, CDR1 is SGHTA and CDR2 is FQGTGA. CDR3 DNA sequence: TGTGCCAGCAGCGCCGATACCTCAATTGGGGATGAGCAGTTCTTC. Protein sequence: CASSADTSIGDEQFF.

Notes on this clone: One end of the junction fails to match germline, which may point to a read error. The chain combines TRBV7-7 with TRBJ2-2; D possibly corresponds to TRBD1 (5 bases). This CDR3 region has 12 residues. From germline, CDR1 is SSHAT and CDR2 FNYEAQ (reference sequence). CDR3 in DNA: TGTGCTAGCAGCTTAGGGGCCGGGGAGCTGTTTTTT. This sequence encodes CASSLGAGELFF.

The DNA of the CDR3 is TGCGCCAGCAGCTTACAGGGCTACAATGAGCAGTTCTTC. Translated: CASSLQGYNEQFF. The genes are TRBV5-1 and TRBJ2-1; maybe TRBD1 (6 bases). This CDR3 has 13 amino acids. The germline gives CDR1 SGHRS, CDR2 YFSETQ. With 2 bases removed from V and 3 bases from J, the gap between germline ends came to 6 bases.

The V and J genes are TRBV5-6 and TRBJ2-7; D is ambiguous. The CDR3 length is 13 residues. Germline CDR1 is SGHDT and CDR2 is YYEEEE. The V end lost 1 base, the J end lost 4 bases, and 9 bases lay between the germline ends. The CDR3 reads CASSLSAEYEQYF. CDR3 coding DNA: TGTGCCAGCAGCTTGTCGGCAGAATACGAGCAGTACTTC. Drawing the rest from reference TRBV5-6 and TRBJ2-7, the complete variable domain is DAGVTQSPTHLIKTRGQQVTLRCSPKSGHDTVSWYQQALGQGPQFIFQYYEEEERQRGNFPDRFSGHQFPNYSSELNVNALLLGDSALYLCASSLSAEYEQYFGPGTRLTVT.

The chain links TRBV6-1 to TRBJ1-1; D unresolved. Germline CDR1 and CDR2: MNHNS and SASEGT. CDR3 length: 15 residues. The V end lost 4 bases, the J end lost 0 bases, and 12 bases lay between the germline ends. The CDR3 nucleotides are TGTGCCAGCAGTGTAGACGGCCCATTGAACACTGAAGCTTTCTTT. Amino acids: CASSVDGPLNTEAFF.

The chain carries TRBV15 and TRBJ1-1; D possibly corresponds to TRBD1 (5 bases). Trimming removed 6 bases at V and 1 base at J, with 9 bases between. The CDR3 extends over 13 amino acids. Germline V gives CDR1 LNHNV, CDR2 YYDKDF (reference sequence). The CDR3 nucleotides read TGTGCCACCAGAAGCGACAGGAACACTGAAGCTTTCTTT. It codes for CATRSDRNTEAFF. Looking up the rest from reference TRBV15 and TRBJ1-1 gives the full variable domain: DAMVIQNPRYQVTQFGKPVTLSCSQTLNHNVMYWYQQKSSQAPKLLFHYYDKDFNNEADTPDNFQSRRPNTSFCFLDIRSPGLGDTAMYLCATRSDRNTEAFFGQGTRLTVV.

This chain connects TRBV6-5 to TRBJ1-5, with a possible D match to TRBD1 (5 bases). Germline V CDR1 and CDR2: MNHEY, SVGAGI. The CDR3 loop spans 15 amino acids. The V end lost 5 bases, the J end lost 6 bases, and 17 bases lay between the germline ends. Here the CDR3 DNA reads TGTGCCAGCAGTCTCGCTTGGGGGGGAGGTCAGCCCCAGCATTTT. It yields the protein CASSLAWGGGQPQHF.

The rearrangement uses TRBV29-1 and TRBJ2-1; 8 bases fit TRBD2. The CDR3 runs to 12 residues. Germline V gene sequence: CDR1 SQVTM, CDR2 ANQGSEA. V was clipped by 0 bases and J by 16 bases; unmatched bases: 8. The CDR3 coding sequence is TGCAGCGTTGAAGAGGTAGCGGGGAATAATTTCTTC. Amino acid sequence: CSVEEVAGNNFF.

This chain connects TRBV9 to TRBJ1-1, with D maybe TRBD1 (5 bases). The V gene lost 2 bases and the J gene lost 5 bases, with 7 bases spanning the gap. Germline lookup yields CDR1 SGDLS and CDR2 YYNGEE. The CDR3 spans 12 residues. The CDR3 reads CASSVQGTEAFF. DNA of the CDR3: TGTGCCAGCAGCGTCCAGGGTACTGAAGCTTTCTTT. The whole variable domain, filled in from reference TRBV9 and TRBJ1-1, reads DSGVTQTPKHLITATGQRVTLRCSPRSGDLSVYWYQQSLDQGLQFLIQYYNGEERAKGNILERFSAQQFPDLHSELNLSSLELGDSALYFCASSVQGTEAFFGQGTRLTVV.

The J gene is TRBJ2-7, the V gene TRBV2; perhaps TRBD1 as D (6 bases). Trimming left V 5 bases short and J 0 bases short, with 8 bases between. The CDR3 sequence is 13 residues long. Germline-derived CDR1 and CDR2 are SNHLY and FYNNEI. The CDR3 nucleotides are TGTGCCAGCAGTACGACAGGCTCCTACGAGCAGTACTTC. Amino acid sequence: CASSTTGSYEQYF.